This TCR beta chain was recovered during a study of blood T cell repertoires in COVID-19. Study context: Researchers got acute and convalescent COVID-19 samples from the United States, Italy and Spain. Sources were T cells, B-cell-depleted T cells, or PBMCs; the material itself was cDNA or gDNA.

Authors' methods: Estimation of nucleated cell counts relied on the amplification of reference gene primers. Assay used: immunoSEQ multiplex PCR; TCRdb lists only in-frame clones, some missing. V and J calls and clone size are copied from that table; D and trimming were computed from the DNA. The top ten hold more than 1.5% of the sample, which has around 250,000 clones, 84% seen once. CDR3 size: 15 residues. After removal of 5 bases from V and 4 bases from J, the junction contained 10 bases not matched to a gene. Germline assignment: CDR1 PRHDT and CDR2 FYEKMQ (reference sequence). The chain recombines TRBV13 with TRBJ1-2; 7 bases are shared with TRBD1. The specimen was peripheral blood. The TCR originated in a woman aged 40 to 55 who had recovered from COVID-19. The CDR3 region is CASSPQRRDSYGYTF. In nucleotides, the CDR3 is TGTGCCAGCAGCCCTCAACGCCGGGACAGCTATGGCTACACCTTC. The full variable domain, its missing parts supplied by reference TRBV13 and TRBJ1-2, is AAGVIQSPRHLIKEKRETATLKCYPIPRHDTVYWYQQGPGQDPQFLISFYEKMQSDKGSIPDRFSAQQFSDYHSELNMSSLELGDSALYFCASSPQRRDSYGYTFGSGTRLTVV.